A single sample gave rise to the 25 T cell receptor beta chains below, sequenced in a study of blood T cell repertoires in COVID-19 (dated by TCRdb to the early 2020s). The library was built by means of the immunoSEQ multiplex PCR assay. TCRdb limited this immuneACCESS table to in-frame rearrangements with V and J called. A share of clones is missing; checked studies link under half to unresolved V genes, and the rest is unexplained. The sample has 140,000 or so clones on record, 70% to 85% of them singletons. The top ten hold roughly 3% of the sample. The sequenced material came from peripheral blood. These receptors originate from a woman older than 75 with acute or convalescent COVID-19.

V is TRBV3-1 (or the pseudogene TRBV3-2) and J is TRBJ1-2; 9 bases agree with TRBD1. Losses at the gene ends were 6 bases for V and 4 bases for J; bases not matched to a gene: 9. The CDR3 sequence is 15 residues long. The germline gives CDR1 LGHDT, CDR2 YNNKEL (reference sequence). In DNA form, the CDR3 reads TGTGCCAGCAGGGAGGAGGGACAGGGTCTCTATGGCTACACCTTC. Translated: CASREEGQGLYGYTF.

The V gene is TRBV5-6, the J gene TRBJ1-5, with D tentatively TRBD1 (5 bases). Germline V gene lookup returns CDR1 SGHDT and CDR2 YYEEEE. The CDR3 extends over 15 amino acids. V was shortened by 1 base and J by 0 bases, with 8 bases between the two germline ends. The DNA for the CDR3 is TGTGCCAGCAGCTTGAGACAGAATAGCAATCAGCCCCAGCATTTT. Translating it yields CASSLRQNSNQPQHF.

V usage is TRBV7-2 and J usage is TRBJ2-7; D ambiguous. There are 13 residues in the CDR3. Trimming pared 3 bases from V and 3 bases from J, leaving 9 bases between. Germline V lookup: CDR1 SGHTA, CDR2 FQGNSA. For the CDR3, the DNA is TGTGCCAGCAGCTTCGACGGAGACTACGAGCAGTACTTC. It specifies CASSFDGDYEQYF.

The V and J genes are TRBV9 and TRBJ2-1; no definite D call. V was shortened by 3 bases and J by 3 bases, with 13 bases between the two germline ends. The CDR3 is 15 residues long. Germline CDR1 SGDLS, CDR2 YYNGEE. As DNA, the CDR3 is TGTGCCAGCAGCGGAGGAGTTGGTTACTACAATGAGCAGTTCTTC. Encoded protein: CASSGGVGYYNEQFF.

V usage is TRBV5-1 and J usage is TRBJ1-1; D is perhaps TRBD1 (6 bases). The germline V gene has CDR1 SGHRS and CDR2 YFSETQ. Trimming shortened V by 0 bases and J by 5 bases, and 14 bases separated the two germline ends. This CDR3 has 15 residues. CDR3 sequence (DNA): TGCGCCAGCAGCTTGGTCCCCCACAGGGTTACTGAAGCTTTCTTT. Amino acids: CASSLVPHRVTEAFF.

V gene TRBV19 combines with J gene TRBJ1-4; a weak D match, TRBD1 (6 bases). The V end lost 5 bases, the J end lost 5 bases, and 15 bases lay between the germline ends. Germline CDR1 is LNHDA and CDR2 is SQIVND (reference sequence). The CDR3 runs to 15 residues. In nucleotides, the CDR3 is TGTGCCAGTAGTGCAAGAACAGGGAAGAATGAAAAACTGTTTTTT. Amino acids: CASSARTGKNEKLFF.

The chain uses TRBV12-5 and TRBJ2-2; TRBD2 aligns across 7 bases. V lost 5 bases and J lost 6; bases outside the gene matches: 6. This CDR3 is 14 amino acids long. Germline-derived CDR1 and CDR2 are LGHNT and FRNRAP. DNA for the CDR3: TGTGCTAGTGGTGTATCGGGGGGTCCCGGGGAGCTGTTTTTT. Translation: CASGVSGGPGELFF.

The rearrangement joins TRBV7-9 to TRBJ1-1; 10 bases are shared with TRBD1. Trimming at V came to 5 bases and at J to 4 bases, leaving 10 bases not matched to a gene. CDR1 and CDR2 from the germline V gene are SEHNR and FQNEAQ (reference sequence). This CDR3 has 16 amino acids. CDR3 bases: TGTGCCAGCAGCCCACGACAGGGGGCGCAGGGCACTGAAGCTTTCTTT. The encoded protein is CASSPRQGAQGTEAFF. Supplemented by reference TRBV7-9 and TRBJ1-1, the full variable domain reads DTGVSQNPRHKITKRGQNVTFRCDPISEHNRLYWYRQTLGQGPEFLTYFQNEAQLEKSRLLSDRFSAERPKGSFSTLEIQRTEQGDSAMYLCASSPRQGAQGTEAFFGQGTRLTVV.

The chain recombines TRBV7-9 with TRBJ1-3; 8 nucleotides align to TRBD1. The germline V gene encodes CDR1 SEHNR and CDR2 FQNEAQ (reference sequence). This CDR3 comprises 15 residues. J was trimmed by 4 bases and V by 5 bases; bases with no gene match: 7. CDR3 residues: CASSPGQAWGNTIYF. The CDR3, as DNA: TGTGCCAGCAGCCCGGGACAGGCTTGGGGAAACACCATATATTTT.

The gene calls are TRBV5-1 and TRBJ1-2, with 9 nucleotides matching TRBD1. The V gene's germline CDR1 is SGHRS and CDR2 YFSETQ. The CDR3 has 16 amino acids. Unmatched junction bases numbered 8, after V lost 1 base and J lost 4 bases. CDR3 in amino acids: CASSLTTTGGSYGYTF. The CDR3 DNA reads as TGCGCCAGCAGCTTGACCACCACAGGGGGCAGCTATGGCTACACCTTC.

The chain is built from TRBV7-2 and TRBJ1-2; D unresolved. V dropped 7 bases and J dropped 0 bases, with 9 bases sitting between them. This CDR3 comprises 13 residues. Germline V gives CDR1 SGHTA, CDR2 FQGNSA. The CDR3 DNA is TGTGCCAGCAACGCGGCTACTAACTATGGCTACACCTTC. This encodes CASNAATNYGYTF.

V is TRBV4-2 and J is TRBJ1-2; the match to TRBD1 covers 8 bases. Germline V gene lookup returns CDR1 LGHNA and CDR2 YNFKEQ. V shed 3 bases and J 0 bases; nucleotides not matched to a gene: 9. CDR3 size: 17 residues. For the CDR3, the DNA is TGTGCCAGCAGCCACCTACAGGGGGTGGATGCTAACTATGGCTACACCTTC. Translated, it gives CASSHLQGVDANYGYTF.

The rearrangement links TRBV5-4 to TRBJ2-1, with 9 bases that match TRBD1. Unmatched junction bases numbered 5, after V lost 0 bases and J lost 1 base. This CDR3 is 17 amino acids long. Germline V lookup: CDR1 SGHNT, CDR2 YYREEE (reference sequence). In DNA form, the CDR3 reads TGTGCCAGCAGCTTGGGCCTGACAGGGGGGTCCTACAATGAGCAGTTCTTC. Amino acid sequence: CASSLGLTGGSYNEQFF.

The chain joins TRBV3-1 (or the pseudogene TRBV3-2) to TRBJ2-3; TRBD2 matches 16 bases. Per the germline V gene, CDR1 is LGHDT and CDR2 is YNNKEL (reference sequence). This CDR3 contains 17 residues. V trimming: 3 bases; J trimming: 6 bases; junction bases outside the gene matches: 6. The CDR3 DNA sequence: TGTGCCAGCAGCCAGGGACTAGCGGGGGGGGGCGCCGATACGCAGTATTTT. Protein: CASSQGLAGGGADTQYF.

This chain links TRBV29-1 with TRBJ2-7, with D possibly being TRBD2 (5 bases). Germline V gene sequence: CDR1 SQVTM, CDR2 ANQGSEA. The germline V and J ends were trimmed by 4 bases and 2 bases, with 12 bases remaining between them. CDR3 length: 13 residues. The CDR3 spells CSVGVGLTYEQYF. CDR3 nucleotide sequence: TGCAGCGTTGGTGTAGGACTGACCTACGAGCAGTACTTC.

Concerning this clone: One junction end disagrees with the germline gene, perhaps due to a read error. The chain couples TRBV7-8 to TRBJ1-4; D is possibly TRBD1 (5 bases). The CDR3 covers 14 residues. Germline-derived CDR1 and CDR2 are SGHVS and FQNEAQ. The CDR3 bases are TGTGCCAGCAGCCTAGCAGGCGGGGCTCAAAAACTGTTTTTT. It encodes CASSLAGGAQKLFF.

The rearrangement links TRBV5-1 to TRBJ1-2, with 8 bases fitting TRBD1. The trim removed 3 bases at V and 4 bases at J, leaving 8 bases unmatched. CDR1 and CDR2 from the germline V gene are SGHRS and YFSETQ. This CDR3 region has 15 residues. The CDR3 DNA is TGCGCCAGCAGCTCTAGGACAGGGTCGGGCTATGGCTACACCTTC. It encodes CASSSRTGSGYGYTF.

J is TRBJ2-5 and V is TRBV12-3 or TRBV12-4, with D tentatively TRBD1 (5 bases). V lost 5 bases and J 0 bases, leaving 7 bases between the germline ends. CDR3 length: 13 residues. The CDR3 bases are TGTGCCAGCAGTCAGGACAACCAAGAGACCCAGTACTTC. Encoded protein: CASSQDNQETQYF.

The rearrangement joins TRBV3-1 (or the pseudogene TRBV3-2) to TRBJ1-2; 7 positions match TRBD1. This CDR3 contains 13 residues. Germline CDR1 reads LGHDT; CDR2 reads YNNKEL (reference sequence). The V and J ends lost 6 bases and 4 bases, in that order; junction bases with no gene match: 5. For the CDR3, the DNA is TGTGCCAGCAGTCCAGACAGGGTCTATGGCTACACCTTC. Its translation is CASSPDRVYGYTF.

V usage is TRBV7-3 and J usage is TRBJ2-7, with 9 bases that match TRBD1. After removal of 5 bases from V and 6 bases from J, the junction contained 5 bases not matched to a gene. CDR1 SGHTA and CDR2 FQGTGA come from the germline V gene. CDR3 length: 13 residues. The CDR3: CASSLDRGSEQYF. CDR3 sequence (DNA): TGTGCCAGCAGCCTGGACAGGGGTTCCGAGCAGTACTTC.

The CDR3 DNA is TGTGCCAGCAGTTCTCTGGGACAGGGGGCAGGGGAGCTGTTTTTT. It codes for CASSSLGQGAGELFF. The chain recombines TRBV27 with TRBJ2-2; 12 nucleotides match TRBD1. The germline gives CDR1 MNHEY, CDR2 SMNVEV (reference sequence). This CDR3 is 15 amino acids long. The V and J ends lost 4 bases and 8 bases, in that order; junction bases with no gene match: 5.

The rearrangement links TRBV4-1 to TRBJ2-4; 10 positions match TRBD1. V shed 4 bases, J shed 12 bases, and the junction held 15 bases outside the gene matches. CDR3 length equals 16 residues. Looked up from germline, CDR1 is MGHRA and CDR2 is YSYEKL. The chain's CDR3 is CASSRMTGGWTSSQYF. CDR3 DNA sequence: TGCGCCAGCAGCCGAATGACAGGGGGCTGGACGTCGAGTCAGTACTTC.

The rearrangement links TRBV11-1 to TRBJ2-5, with 8 positions matching TRBD1. The CDR3 consists of 13 residues. Germline CDR1 and CDR2: SGHAT and FQDESV (reference sequence). J was trimmed by 4 bases and V by 8 bases; bases with no gene match: 6. The CDR3 sequence is CASGQGYRETQYF. The CDR3 DNA is TGTGCCAGCGGACAGGGATATCGAGAGACCCAGTACTTC.

The rearrangement joins TRBV30 to TRBJ2-7, with a tentative D call TRBD2 (5 bases). V dropped 1 base and J dropped 2 bases, with 15 bases sitting between them. Germline assignment: CDR1 GTSNPN and CDR2 SVGIG (reference sequence). The CDR3 length is 15 residues. DNA of the CDR3: TGTGCCTGGAGTGCTAATCATCCGGGAACCTACGAGCAGTACTTC. Translating gives CAWSANHPGTYEQYF.

This clone was seen once. The rearrangement links TRBV25-1 to TRBJ2-1; 11 nucleotides align to TRBD2. Looked up from germline, CDR1 is MGHDK and CDR2 is SYGVNS. The CDR3 is 15 residues long. Trimming cost V 4 bases and J 2 bases; bases outside gene matches: 1. The CDR3 is CASSGSGGAYNEQFF. The DNA of the CDR3 is TGTGCCAGCAGTGGTAGCGGGGGGGCCTACAATGAGCAGTTCTTC.